One and the same sample provided the 10 T cell receptor beta chains below, sequenced in a study of CD8+ T cells in alopecia areata. Reverse transcribed after extraction, RNA yielded cDNA as the sequencing template. Assay: immunoSEQ multiplex PCR; the TCRdb copy retains only in-frame clones and omits some. The sample records approximately 89,000 clones, 35% to 45% being singletons. The sequenced sample was CD4+ T cells sorted from blood. All receptors come from a human donor with alopecia areata.

The V and J genes are TRBV30 and TRBJ2-2, with D possibly matching TRBD2 (6 bases). The length of the CDR3 is 14 residues. Germline CDR1 GTSNPN, CDR2 SVGIG (reference sequence). The V end was cut by 0 bases, the J end by 6 bases, with 11 bases between. CDR3: CAWSVLSGAGELFF. CDR3 DNA sequence: TGTGCCTGGAGTGTACTGTCGGGGGCCGGGGAGCTGTTTTTT.

The chain recombines TRBV5-1 with TRBJ2-2; possible D gene TRBD2, 6 bases. CDR1 SGHRS and CDR2 YFSETQ come from the germline V gene. This CDR3 is built from 15 residues. Between the trimmed V and J ends, which lost 5 bases and 3 bases, there was a span of 14 bases. The CDR3 reads CASRPAGSYTGELFF. The DNA for the CDR3 is TGCGCCAGCAGGCCGGCGGGGTCCTACACCGGGGAGCTGTTTTTT.

This clone was seen just once. V usage is TRBV30 and J usage is TRBJ1-2; D might be TRBD1 (5 bases). Germline CDR1 GTSNPN, CDR2 SVGIG (reference sequence). Trimming left V 0 bases short and J 7 bases short, with 12 bases between. The CDR3 covers 13 residues. The CDR3 reads CAWSVSGRIGYTF. The CDR3, as DNA: TGTGCCTGGAGTGTCTCAGGGAGGATTGGCTACACCTTC.

V gene TRBV5-1 combines with J gene TRBJ2-3, with 8 nucleotides matching TRBD2. V was pared by 0 bases and J by 0 bases, with 6 bases of the junction left unmatched. CDR1 and CDR2 (germline): SGHRS, YFSETQ. The CDR3 has 17 amino acids. CDR3 protein: CASSLALADMSTDTQYF. The CDR3 nucleotides are TGCGCCAGCAGCTTGGCACTAGCGGACATGAGCACAGATACGCAGTATTTT.

This clone has only a few counts. This same CDR3 is encoded by further DNA sequences in the sample. The chain has TRBV29-1 and TRBJ2-5, with D possibly being TRBD2 (5 bases). Per germline, CDR1 SQVTM and CDR2 ANQGSEA. CDR3 length: 10 amino acids. V was pared by 4 bases and J by 5 bases, with 5 bases between. CDR3 residues: CSVGGETQYF. The CDR3 DNA reads as TGCAGCGTTGGAGGGGAGACCCAGTACTTC.

The sample holds a few counts of this clone. The V gene is TRBV5-1, the J gene TRBJ1-6, with 9 bases aligning to TRBD1. Germline lookup yields CDR1 SGHRS and CDR2 YFSETQ. The V and J ends lost 5 bases and 7 bases, in that order; junction bases with no gene match: 4. The CDR3 loop spans 14 amino acids. The chain's CDR3 is CASRQQGANSPLHF. CDR3 DNA: TGCGCCAGCAGGCAACAGGGGGCGAATTCACCCCTCCACTTT.

This clone has a handful of counts. This chain uses TRBV28 with TRBJ2-5, with 10 bases that match TRBD1. Germline values: CDR1 MDHEN, CDR2 SYDVKM. The CDR3 has 13 residues. J gave up 7 bases and V 7 bases, and 6 bases lay outside the gene matches. CDR3 in amino acids: CASNRQGARTQYF. CDR3 bases: TGTGCCAGCAACAGACAGGGGGCCAGGACCCAGTACTTC. Using reference TRBV28 and TRBJ2-5 for the parts outside the CDR3, the full variable domain is DVKVTQSSRYLVKRTGEKVFLECVQDMDHENMFWYRQDPGLGLRLIYFSYDVKMKEKGDIPEGYSVSREKKERFSLILESASTNQTSMYLCASNRQGARTQYFGPGTRLLVL.

This sequence joins TRBV2 and TRBJ2-3; 8 nucleotides match TRBD2. This CDR3 is built from 16 residues. Looked up from germline, CDR1 is SNHLY and CDR2 is FYNNEI. Trimming at V came to 6 bases and at J to 2 bases, leaving 10 bases not matched to a gene. CDR3: CASRPSGSLYTDTQYF. CDR3 in DNA: TGTGCCAGCAGACCAAGCGGGAGCCTTTACACAGATACGCAGTATTTT.

A few counts support this clone. The CDR3 sequence: CASCCWCVWAFF. DNA for the CDR3: TGTGCCAGCTGTTGCTGGTGTGTATGGGCTTTCTTT. V is TRBV6-5 and J is TRBJ1-1; D not resolved. The CDR3 sequence is 12 residues long. From germline, CDR1 is MNHEY and CDR2 SVGAGI. V gave up 8 bases and J gave up 11 bases, with 18 bases separating them.

The V call is TRBV30, the J call TRBJ2-1; D not certain. V lost 0 bases to trimming and J lost 8 bases, with 5 bases between them. This CDR3 has 11 amino acids. Germline CDR1 is GTSNPN and CDR2 is SVGIG (reference sequence). The CDR3 region has the DNA TGTGCCTGGAGTGTACCCTATGAGCAGTTCTTC. Its protein product is CAWSVPYEQFF.